These 22 T cell receptor beta chains came from one sample sequenced in a study of shared clonotypes between healthy human individuals. Measured with immunoSEQ multiplex PCR; TCRdb has only the in-frame clones, and not every one. Altogether some 900,000 clones are present, 76% being singletons, with the ten largest covering around 1.5%. Sequencing was done on a sample of memory CD4+ T cells sorted from blood. Regarding subset: CD45RA-negative fraction. These receptors came from a man aged 18 to 35 in good health.

Note on this clone: At the DNA level, this CDR3 is encoded by other sequences in the same sample as well. CDR3 bases: TGTGCCAGCAGCCAAGATGGGGGCGAGCAGTACTTC. It is translated as CASSQDGGEQYF. This rearrangement joins TRBV4-2 to TRBJ2-7; either TRBD1 or TRBD2 may fit D (5 bases each). The length of the CDR3 is 12 residues. V shed 0 bases and J shed 6 bases, with 6 bases lying between them. The germline CDR1 and CDR2 sequences are LGHNA and YNFKEQ.

A few counts support this clone. CDR3 nucleotide sequence: TGTGCCAGCAGCCAAGGGGATGGGGGTCGTGGTCAGCCCCAGCATTTT. The encoded protein is CASSQGDGGRGQPQHF. The rearrangement links TRBV9 to TRBJ1-5, with a possible D match to TRBD1 (5 bases). Germline V lookup: CDR1 SGDLS, CDR2 YYNGEE. This CDR3 comprises 16 residues. V lost 4 bases, J lost 6 bases, and 20 bases lay in between.

V and J are TRBV28 and TRBJ2-7; TRBD2 might be the D (7 bases). The CDR3 totals 14 residues. The V end lost 5 bases, the J end lost 4 bases, and 15 bases lay between the germline ends. Germline CDR1 and CDR2: MDHEN and SYDVKM. CDR3 amino acids: CASSTQGRGYEQYF. DNA of the CDR3: TGTGCCAGCAGTACGCAGGGGAGGGGGTACGAGCAGTACTTC.

The chain employs TRBV2 and TRBJ2-3; TRBD1 matches at 9 bases. The junction had 2 bases not matched to a gene; V was cut back by 2 bases and J by 2 bases. The CDR3 covers 15 residues. Germline loops: CDR1 SNHLY, CDR2 FYNNEI. The CDR3 nucleotides read TGTGCCAGCAGTGAATGGACAGGGGACACAGATACGCAGTATTTT. It codes for CASSEWTGDTDTQYF.

The V call is TRBV15, the J call TRBJ1-4; perhaps TRBD1 as D (5 bases). CDR3 length: 14 amino acids. Per germline, CDR1 LNHNV and CDR2 YYDKDF (reference sequence). The V end was cut by 6 bases, the J end by 8 bases, with 16 bases between. CDR3 DNA: TGTGCCACCAGTCCGCAGGGAGGAGGGGAAAAACTGTTTTTT. Protein product: CATSPQGGGEKLFF.

V usage is TRBV13 and J usage is TRBJ2-1; TRBD2 might be the D (5 bases). Per germline, CDR1 PRHDT and CDR2 FYEKMQ (reference sequence). V was cut by 7 bases and J by 5 bases, with 12 bases left in between. This CDR3 has 13 amino acids. CDR3 protein: CASTGVANNEQFF. In DNA, the CDR3 is TGTGCCAGCACCGGGGTCGCTAACAATGAGCAGTTCTTC.

The rearrangement joins TRBV5-8 to TRBJ1-5; TRBD1 aligns across 9 bases. V gave up 4 bases and J gave up 6 bases; unmatched junction bases: 5. This CDR3 contains 14 residues. Germline V gene sequence: CDR1 SGHTS, CDR2 YDEGEE. The CDR3 protein is CASSAGQGVQPQHF. CDR3 coding DNA: TGTGCCAGCAGCGCGGGACAGGGAGTTCAGCCCCAGCATTTT.

This clone occurred a few times. The chain links TRBV30 to TRBJ2-7, with a possible D match to TRBD2 (5 bases). CDR3 length equals 11 residues. The ends were cut back, 2 bases at V and 9 bases at J, with 11 bases in the middle. Germline V lookup: CDR1 GTSNPN, CDR2 SVGIG (reference sequence). The CDR3 DNA follows: TGTGCCTGGAGTAACCGGGGTGTGCAGTACTTC. Its translation: CAWSNRGVQYF.

The chain combines TRBV5-1 with TRBJ2-1, with a weak D call TRBD2 (6 bases). Germline CDR1 is SGHRS and CDR2 is YFSETQ. V gave up 0 bases and J gave up 6 bases, with 13 bases separating them. The CDR3 sequence is 15 residues long. The CDR3 loop reads CASSLVLGGGNEQFF. The CDR3 coding sequence is TGCGCCAGCAGCTTGGTCTTGGGGGGTGGCAATGAGCAGTTCTTC.

With respect to this clone: A single base is all that separates this from a far larger clone, so a read error is likely. V usage is TRBV30 and J usage is TRBJ1-1; D gene uncertain. Germline values: CDR1 GTSNPN, CDR2 SVGIG (reference sequence). The length of the CDR3 is 16 residues. The CDR3 sequence: CVWSLFGLGSGTEAFF. The CDR3 DNA sequence: TGTGTCTGGAGTTTGTTTGGGCTAGGGTCGGGAACTGAAGCTTTCTTT.

The chain couples TRBV10-3 to TRBJ2-1, with D perhaps given as TRBD1 or TRBD2 (5 bases each). V lost 0 bases and J lost 4, with 10 bases in between. This CDR3 is built from 15 residues. From germline, CDR1 is ENHRY and CDR2 SYGVKD. This CDR3 reads CAISESGTLYNEQFF. The CDR3 DNA is TGTGCCATCAGTGAGTCCGGGACGTTATACAATGAGCAGTTCTTC.

This chain links TRBV6-4 with TRBJ1-5; no clear D gene. Trimming took 1 base from V and 7 from J, leaving 5 bases between them. This CDR3 has 12 residues. From germline, CDR1 is MRHNA and CDR2 SNTAGT. CDR3 amino acids: CASSDFRQPQHF. Here the CDR3 DNA reads TGTGCCAGCAGTGACTTTCGGCAGCCCCAGCATTTT.

Many counts were recorded for this clone. Other DNA variants within this sample encode the same CDR3. This rearrangement joins TRBV25-1 to TRBJ2-7, with 8 bases identical to TRBD1. CDR1 is MGHDK and CDR2 is SYGVNS in the germline V gene. V was clipped by 10 bases and J by 6 bases; unmatched bases: 2. The CDR3 length is 10 residues. CDR3 bases: TGTGCCAACGACAGGGGCGAGCAGTACTTC. It translates to CANDRGEQYF.

Only a few counts were recorded for this clone. This chain uses TRBV19 with TRBJ1-6; D not certain. This CDR3 spans 14 amino acids. Trimming cost V 6 bases and J 10 bases, with 16 bases left between them. From germline, CDR1 is LNHDA and CDR2 SQIVND (reference sequence). CDR3 protein: CASSDVRERSPLHF. CDR3 DNA sequence: TGTGCCAGTAGCGACGTCCGCGAGAGATCACCCCTCCACTTT.

This chain uses TRBV19 with TRBJ1-1; 10 nucleotides match TRBD1. The junction had 3 bases not matched to a gene; V was cut back by 9 bases and J by 2 bases. Per the germline V gene, CDR1 is LNHDA and CDR2 is SQIVND (reference sequence). This CDR3 comprises 13 residues. Here the CDR3 DNA reads TGTGCCAGCGACAGGGGGCTTAACACTGAAGCTTTCTTT. Amino acids: CASDRGLNTEAFF.

This chain joins TRBV6-5 and TRBJ2-2; D possibly matches TRBD1 or TRBD2 (5 bases each). Per germline, CDR1 MNHEY and CDR2 SVGAGI. Trimming pared 0 bases from V and 6 bases from J, leaving 14 bases between. This CDR3 contains 16 residues. The CDR3 loop reads CASSYSGTTSAGELFF. The CDR3 bases are TGTGCCAGCAGTTACTCGGGGACGACGAGCGCCGGGGAGCTGTTTTTT.

The chain uses TRBV5-4 and TRBJ2-5; D could derive from TRBD1 or TRBD2 (5 bases each). This CDR3 has 14 residues. V lost 4 bases and J 3 bases, leaving 13 bases between the germline ends. Germline CDR1 reads SGHNT; CDR2 reads YYREEE (reference sequence). This chain's CDR3 is CASSGDRWEETQYF. The CDR3 nucleotides are TGTGCCAGCAGCGGGGACCGGTGGGAAGAGACCCAGTACTTC.

This sequence joins TRBV19 and TRBJ2-1; 8 bases fit TRBD1. This CDR3 region has 14 residues. Germline V gene lookup returns CDR1 LNHDA and CDR2 SQIVND (reference sequence). The ends lost 5 bases at V and 7 bases at J; junction bases unmatched: 7. The CDR3 DNA reads TGTGCCAGTAGTGGTAGAGACAGGGGTAATGAGCAGTTCTTC. Its protein product is CASSGRDRGNEQFF. The variable domain in full, completed from reference TRBV19 and TRBJ2-1, reads DGGITQSPKYLFRKEGQNVTLSCEQNLNHDAMYWYRQDPGQGLRLIYYSQIVNDFQKGDIAEGYSVSREKKESFPLTVTSAQKNPTAFYLCASSGRDRGNEQFFGPGTRLTVL.

This rearrangement joins TRBV9 to TRBJ1-6; the match to TRBD1 covers 7 bases. The CDR3 spans 16 residues. Germline V gene sequence: CDR1 SGDLS, CDR2 YYNGEE. V lost 3 bases and J lost 4; bases outside the gene matches: 7. The CDR3 sequence is CASSGDRDRYNSPLHF. In DNA form, the CDR3 reads TGTGCCAGCAGCGGAGACAGGGATCGATATAATTCACCCCTCCACTTT.

Details on this clone: Other nucleotide sequences in the sample specify the same CDR3. The J gene is TRBJ2-7, the V gene TRBV7-9; 8 bases line up with TRBD2. The CDR3 contains 14 residues. The germline CDR1 and CDR2 sequences are SEHNR and FQNEAQ (reference sequence). Losses at the gene ends were 2 bases for V and 1 base for J; bases not matched to a gene: 1. Here the CDR3 DNA reads TGTGCCAGCAGCTTAAGCGGGAGTTCCTACGAGCAGTACTTC. This sequence encodes CASSLSGSSYEQYF.

The chain uses TRBV5-1 and TRBJ1-5; TRBD1 is a possible D gene (5 bases). The CDR3 consists of 14 residues. The V gene lost 0 bases and the J gene lost 5 bases, with 9 bases spanning the gap. Germline values: CDR1 SGHRS, CDR2 YFSETQ. The CDR3 spells CASSLAGRDQPQHF. The CDR3 DNA reads TGCGCCAGCAGCTTGGCGGGGCGGGATCAGCCCCAGCATTTT.

This clone was detected a few times. The chain carries TRBV12-5 and TRBJ2-5; 7 bases line up with TRBD2. With V trimmed by 0 bases and J by 0 bases, 13 bases remained unmatched. Germline CDR1 and CDR2: LGHNT and FRNRAP. The CDR3 is made up of 19 amino acids. The CDR3 sequence is CASGLVGAAEREYQETQYF. For the CDR3, the DNA is TGTGCTAGTGGTTTGGTAGGCGCGGCTGAGCGGGAATACCAAGAGACCCAGTACTTC.